This T cell receptor (beta chain) is from a study of shared clonotypes between healthy human individuals. Trimming took off 8 bases at V and 4 bases at J, with 12 bases between the two ends. The CDR3 length is 12 residues. The V gene's germline CDR1 is MGHDK and CDR2 SYGVNS. CD8 memory combined CD45RO+ cells with CCR7-negative CD45RA+ TemRA cells. The table came from immunoSEQ multiplex PCR; TCRdb's copy has only in-frame clones and leaves some out. The sample consists of some 700,000 clones, 90% of them appearing once. Sequenced: memory CD8+ T cells from PBMCs. Documented subset: CD45RO+ cells pooled with CCR7-negative TemRA cells. The receptor comes from a man aged 18 to 35 in good health. Some clones in this sample may be carry-over from other donors' samples. This chain uses TRBV25-1 with TRBJ2-7; TRBD1 might be the D (6 bases). CDR3 DNA: TGTGCCAGCGGGGAAACAGGGTACGAGCAGTACTTC. Translation: CASGETGYEQYF.